This TCR beta chain emerged from a study of post-analysis software for immune sequencing data. Whole-study context: The disease courses spanned relapsing-remitting, secondary progressive and progressive-relapsing forms of multiple sclerosis.

Comment on this clonotype: What it recognizes is unknown.

Unique molecular identifiers were built into the TCR beta cDNA libraries. TCRdb passed the PCR reads through MiXCR, listing each CDR3 protein once. The table shows hundreds of thousands of distinct CDR3 sequences, with just under 30% occurring only once. Trimming cost V 5 bases and J 5 bases; bases outside gene matches: 8. This CDR3 comprises 15 residues. Study findings and constraints: Co-batched samples clustered tightly together by F measure. Patients had higher frequencies than controls of about five TRBV segments, including TRBV5-6, TRBV5-1 and TRBV20-1. Multiple sclerosis patients had significantly lower normalized Chao1 diversity than controls.

This TCR was sampled from a girl aged 10 to 17 with multiple sclerosis. Sequenced input: blood. The chain carries TRBV12-3 or TRBV12-4 and TRBJ1-5; 8 bases agree with TRBD1. This CDR3 reads CASSLSDRGHQPQHF. CDR3 nucleotides: TGTGCCAGCAGTCTCTCTGACAGGGGTCATCAGCCCCAGCATTTT.